The entry below describes one TCR beta chain. The specificity of this receptor is unknown. No much larger clonotype is one base removed from it; base qualities were not supplied. In Seattle, one collaborating source enrolled patients while the infection was active and tracked those patients longitudinally over the course of disease. Collaborating institutions collected whole blood in K2EDTA tubes following their own protocols. For TCRbeta analysis, collaborator samples were shipped as frozen whole blood, as isolated PBMCs, or as DNA extracted from either sample type. These data come from a study of blood T cell repertoires in COVID-19 (dated by TCRdb to the early 2020s). General notes on the study: The collaborator samples originated in the United States, Italy and Spain and spanned the acute and convalescent phases of COVID-19. Sample metadata almost always included a de-identified subject ID, COVID-19 status, age in years and sex. The repertoires were released in a freely available public database meant as a resource for research on the immune response to SARS-CoV-2. The material from the prospective study consisted of cDNA or gDNA derived from T cells, B-cell-depleted T cells, or PBMCs. Samples were obtained from the ongoing ImmuneRACE study (first 160 participants) and from some 1,300 subjects provided by 6 global collaborators. Deeply sampled blood TCRbeta repertoires from subjects exposed to, actively infected with, or recovered from COVID-19 were included in the dataset. HLA class I and class II types, where available, came from metadata supplied by the sample provider rather than from assay-based typing.

The full study reports these points: How much clinical and demographic metadata was included differed by source and by participant, and the metadata was provided uncurated.

The immunoSEQ Assay, a bias-controlled multiplex PCR, was used to amplify TCRbeta CDR3 regions from genomic DNA. Concerning the study's data processing: Nucleated cell counts per sample were estimated from amplification of reference gene primers within the assay. To quantify the absolute abundance of each unique TCRbeta CDR3 rearrangement, sequence reads were collapsed and filtered. For each sample, productive Simpson clonality was calculated as the square root of Simpson's diversity index across productive rearrangements. The table was pulled from immuneACCESS by TCRdb, which kept in-frame rearrangements only. Such tables lose some clones; where checked, under half of the loss comes from unresolved V genes, and the rest has no known cause. V and J calls and clone size come straight from that table; D and trimming were deduced from the DNA. The sample yields 200,000 to 250,000 clones; about nine tenths were counted once. Around 0.86% of the sample is in the top ten clones.

Specimen: peripheral blood. The sequence was collected from a man aged 25-45 years with COVID-19, enrolled during active disease.

The sequence in DNA is TGCGCCAGCAGTGAATGGGGCGGCACTGAAGCTTTCTTT. Translated, it gives CASSEWGGTEAFF. The receptor chain draws on TRBV10-2 and TRBJ1-1; D gene: possibly TRBD1, on 5 matching bases. The CDR3 sequence holds 13 residues, the cysteine and phenylalanine included. CDR3 DNA is the only sequence kept; it has 39 bases, read in frame from the first base. V was cut back by 3 bases and J by 4 bases, leaving a gap of 9 bases between them. CDR1 and CDR2 were assigned from the germline V gene as WSHSY and SAAADI.